The 8 T cell receptor beta chains listed next were all sequenced from one sample in a study of T-cell memory formation after mild COVID-19. TCRdb analysed the 5' RACE reads with MiXCR anew, one entry per CDR3 protein. The sample lists 100,000 to 150,000 distinct CDR3 sequences; about 6% were seen once. Sequenced input: PBMCs or a T cell subset sorted from them (not recorded which). The source of these receptors is an adult woman who had mild COVID-19 (a few samples of this study predate the infection). Cell type and time point are not known.

This clonotype has only a few counts. The chain recombines TRBV30 with TRBJ1-5; possibly TRBD1 for D (5 bases). V lost 2 bases and J 0 bases, leaving 8 bases between the germline ends. This CDR3 spans 14 amino acids. Germline V gives CDR1 GTSNPN, CDR2 SVGIG (reference sequence). CDR3 loop: CAWSWTFSNQPQHF. The CDR3 DNA sequence: TGTGCCTGGAGTTGGACATTTAGCAATCAGCCCCAGCATTTT.

This clonotype was counted at least ten times. The genes are TRBV7-8 and TRBJ2-5; 7 nucleotides agree with TRBD1. V lost 6 bases and J lost 2; bases outside the gene matches: 9. Germline loops: CDR1 SGHVS, CDR2 FQNEAQ. The CDR3 has 15 amino acids. CDR3 sequence (DNA): TGTGCCAGCAGACCGAATCGACAGGGACAAGAGACCCAGTACTTC. Translation: CASRPNRQGQETQYF.

The rearrangement links TRBV20-1 to TRBJ2-1; D remains ambiguous. Trimming took 3 bases from V and 9 from J, leaving 9 bases between them. CDR1 is DFQATT, CDR2 SNEGSKA, per germline (reference sequence). This CDR3 comprises 11 residues. The CDR3 sequence: CSASRVGEQFF. Here the CDR3 DNA reads TGCAGTGCTAGTCGGGTGGGTGAGCAGTTCTTC.

The rearrangement joins TRBV12-3 or TRBV12-4 to TRBJ1-3, with 8 bases aligning to TRBD1. The trim removed 6 bases at V and 1 base at J, leaving 5 bases unmatched. This CDR3 has 15 residues. The CDR3 DNA reads as TGTGCCAGCAGGCCAGGGGGCCCTTCTGGAAACACCATATATTTT. As protein: CASRPGGPSGNTIYF.

The V call is TRBV7-3, the J call TRBJ1-1, with 7 bases matching TRBD1. J lost 13 bases, V lost 5 bases, and 10 bases had no gene match. The CDR3 contains 12 residues. Germline CDR1 SGHTA, CDR2 FQGTGA. The CDR3 DNA follows: TGTGCCAGCAGCCCAACCGGACAGGCAGTTTTCTTT. It codes for CASSPTGQAVFF.

V usage is TRBV7-2 and J usage is TRBJ2-5, with D unclear. The V end was cut by 4 bases, the J end by 2 bases, with 8 bases between. CDR1 is SGHTA and CDR2 is FQGNSA in the germline V gene. The CDR3 is 13 residues long. CDR3 nucleotide sequence: TGTGCCAGCAGCTGGACCGAGCAAGAGACCCAGTACTTC. Amino acid sequence: CASSWTEQETQYF. Combining the CDR3 with reference TRBV7-2 and TRBJ2-5 gives the whole variable domain GAGVSQSPSNKVTEKGKDVELRCDPISGHTALYWYRQSLGQGLEFLIYFQGNSAPDKSGLPSDRFSAERTGGSVSTLTIQRTQQEDSAVYLCASSWTEQETQYFGPGTRLLVL.

There are many counts of this clonotype. The chain combines TRBV12-3 or TRBV12-4 with TRBJ1-2; D uncertain. CDR3 length: 13 residues. With 5 bases removed from V and 8 bases from J, the gap between germline ends came to 15 bases. The CDR3 DNA follows: TGTGCCAGCAGTCCCCAAGCCCTCGGGGGCTACACCTTC. Residues: CASSPQALGGYTF.

This clonotype was seen only a few times. The chain has TRBV2 and TRBJ2-2, with no clear D. V lost 6 bases to trimming and J lost 0 bases, with 5 bases between them. This CDR3 has 13 residues. The germline gives CDR1 SNHLY, CDR2 FYNNEI. CDR3 coding DNA: TGTGCCAGCAGGGGCTCGAACACCGGGGAGCTGTTTTTT. Translating gives CASRGSNTGELFF.